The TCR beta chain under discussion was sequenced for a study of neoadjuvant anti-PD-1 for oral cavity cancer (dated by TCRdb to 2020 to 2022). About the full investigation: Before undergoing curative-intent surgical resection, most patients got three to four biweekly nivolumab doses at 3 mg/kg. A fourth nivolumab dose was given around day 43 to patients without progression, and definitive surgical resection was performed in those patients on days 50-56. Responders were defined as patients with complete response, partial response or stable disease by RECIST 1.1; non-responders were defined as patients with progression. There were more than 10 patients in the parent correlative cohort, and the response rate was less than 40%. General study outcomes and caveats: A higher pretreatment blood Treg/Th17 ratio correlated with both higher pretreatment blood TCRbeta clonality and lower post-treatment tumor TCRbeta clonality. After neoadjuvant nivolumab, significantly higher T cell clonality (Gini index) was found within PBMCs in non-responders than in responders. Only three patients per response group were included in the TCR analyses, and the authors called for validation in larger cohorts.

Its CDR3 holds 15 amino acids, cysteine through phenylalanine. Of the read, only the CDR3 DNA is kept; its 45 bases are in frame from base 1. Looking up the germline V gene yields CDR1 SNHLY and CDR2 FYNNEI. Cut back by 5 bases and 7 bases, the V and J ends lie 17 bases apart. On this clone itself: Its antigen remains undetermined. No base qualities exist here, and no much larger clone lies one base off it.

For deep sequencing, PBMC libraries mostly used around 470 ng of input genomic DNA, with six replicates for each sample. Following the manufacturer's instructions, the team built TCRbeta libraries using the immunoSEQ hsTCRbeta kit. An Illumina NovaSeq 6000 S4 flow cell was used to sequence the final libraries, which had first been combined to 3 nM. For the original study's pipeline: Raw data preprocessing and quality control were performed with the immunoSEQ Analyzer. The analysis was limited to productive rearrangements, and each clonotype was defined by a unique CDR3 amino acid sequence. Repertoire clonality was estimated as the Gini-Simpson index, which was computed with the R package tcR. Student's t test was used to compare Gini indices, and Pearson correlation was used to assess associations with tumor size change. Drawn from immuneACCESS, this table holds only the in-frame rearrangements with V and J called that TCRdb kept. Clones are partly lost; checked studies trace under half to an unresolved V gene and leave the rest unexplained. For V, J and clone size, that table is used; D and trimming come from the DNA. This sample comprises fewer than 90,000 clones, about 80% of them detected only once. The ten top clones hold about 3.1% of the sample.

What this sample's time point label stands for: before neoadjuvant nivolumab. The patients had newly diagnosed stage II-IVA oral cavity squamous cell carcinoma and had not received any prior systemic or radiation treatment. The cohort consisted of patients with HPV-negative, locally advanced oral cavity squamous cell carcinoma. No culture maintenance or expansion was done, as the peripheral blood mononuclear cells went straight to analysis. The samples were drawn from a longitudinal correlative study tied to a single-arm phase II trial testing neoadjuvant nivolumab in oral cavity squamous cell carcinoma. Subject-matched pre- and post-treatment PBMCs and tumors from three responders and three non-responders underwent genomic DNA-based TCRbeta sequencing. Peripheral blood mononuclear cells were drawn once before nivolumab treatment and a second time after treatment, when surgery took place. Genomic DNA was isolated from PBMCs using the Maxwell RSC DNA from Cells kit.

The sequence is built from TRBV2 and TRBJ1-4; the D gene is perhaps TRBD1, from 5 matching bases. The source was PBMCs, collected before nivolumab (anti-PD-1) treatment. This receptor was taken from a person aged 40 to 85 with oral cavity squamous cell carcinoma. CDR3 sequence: CASSQPRGESEKLFF. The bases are TGTGCCAGCAGTCAGCCCCGGGGGGAAAGTGAAAAACTGTTTTTT.